This note documents a single TCR beta chain sequence. These data originate in a study of blood T cell repertoires in COVID-19. Turning to the study itself: Acute and convalescent COVID-19 samples came from the United States, Italy and Spain. T cells, B-cell-depleted T cells, or PBMCs provided the cDNA or gDNA that served as material.

V lost 4 bases and J lost 5, with 13 bases in between. CDR1 and CDR2 from the germline V gene are SQVTM and ANQGSEA. This CDR3 has 13 amino acids. Per the original methods: Reference gene primers were amplified, and this amplification served to estimate nucleated cell counts. TCRdb's table, derived via immunoSEQ multiplex PCR, lists solely in-frame clones and lacks some. D and trimming were read from the DNA, whereas the V and J calls and clone size are those reported in that table. Of roughly 300,000 clones in the sample, around 87% are singletons; the top ten hold 7.8%. The rearrangement uses TRBV29-1 and TRBJ2-3, with no clear D. The TCR was taken from a woman aged 45-65 years who had recovered from COVID-19. The sample taken for sequencing was peripheral blood. Here the CDR3 DNA reads TGCAGCGTTGGTTTGCGCCTCGAAGATACGCAGTATTTT. Amino acid sequence: CSVGLRLEDTQYF.